One sample yielded the 6 T cell receptor beta chains listed below, sequenced in a study of PD-1 blockade in mismatch repair-deficient tumors. Clones were sequenced by immunoSEQ multiplex PCR, and TCRdb holds only the in-frame ones, with some missing. The sample includes roughly 120,000 clones, about nine tenths of them seen just once. The sequencing here drew on peripheral blood, taken roughly 70 weeks after starting pembrolizumab. The receptors here all came from an adult with mismatch repair-deficient cancer.

V usage is TRBV4-1 and J usage is TRBJ1-4, with 10 bases aligning to TRBD1. Trimming cost V 5 bases and J 5 bases; bases outside gene matches: 5. CDR3 length equals 15 residues. Germline V gene sequence: CDR1 MGHRA, CDR2 YSYEKL. CDR3 amino acids: CASSAPGQGNEKLFF. DNA for the CDR3: TGCGCCAGCAGCGCGCCGGGACAGGGGAATGAAAAACTGTTTTTT.

The chain links TRBV4-1 to TRBJ1-3; D not certain. Per germline, CDR1 MGHRA and CDR2 YSYEKL. The CDR3 sequence is 14 residues long. V was trimmed by 5 bases and J by 0 bases, leaving 8 bases between them. The CDR3 nucleotides read TGCGCCAGCAGCGTTGCCGGCTCTGGAAACACCATATATTTT. Translating it yields CASSVAGSGNTIYF.

The V and J genes are TRBV7-6 and TRBJ2-5; D remains unclear. Per germline, CDR1 SGHVS and CDR2 FNYEAQ. The CDR3 extends over 13 amino acids. V lost 5 bases, J lost 0 bases, and 7 bases lay in between. CDR3 amino acids: CASSPRDQETQYF. The CDR3 DNA sequence: TGTGCCAGCAGCCCAAGGGACCAAGAGACCCAGTACTTC.

The chain links TRBV2 to TRBJ2-1; D is perhaps TRBD2 (6 bases). CDR1 is SNHLY and CDR2 is FYNNEI in the germline V gene. Trimming took off 7 bases at V and 1 base at J, with 14 bases between the two ends. This CDR3 region has 15 residues. The CDR3 loop is CASIKERASYNEQFF. CDR3 coding DNA: TGTGCCAGCATCAAGGAGCGGGCGTCCTACAATGAGCAGTTCTTC.

The chain employs TRBV29-1 and TRBJ2-2; no definite D call. Looked up from germline, CDR1 is SQVTM and CDR2 is ANQGSEA. The CDR3 sequence is 12 residues long. V was clipped by 1 base and J by 1 base, with 1 base between them. The CDR3 DNA follows: TGCAGCGTTGAAGTGAACACCGGGGAGCTGTTTTTT. It encodes CSVEVNTGELFF.

This clone showed up just once. The chain employs TRBV7-2 and TRBJ2-3; 16 bases align to TRBD2. Germline V lookup: CDR1 SGHTA, CDR2 FQGNSA. The CDR3 length is 18 residues. J gave up 4 bases and V 3 bases, and 7 bases lay outside the gene matches. CDR3 bases: TGTGCCAGCAGCTTCCTTGGGACTAGCGGGAGGGCCGCAGATACGCAGTATTTT. This translates into CASSFLGTSGRAADTQYF.